The next 31 T cell receptor beta chains were all read from a single sample in a study of cytomegalovirus exposure and HLA in healthy donors. The PCR was carried out with 60 Vbeta primers and 13 Jbeta primers. Here immunoSEQ multiplex PCR was the method, and the copy in TCRdb shows in-frame clones only, minus some. Found here are roughly 34,000 clones, 65% to 70% of them singletons; the top ten hold over 9.5%. The sequencing input was PBMCs. Receptor source: a man between 35 and 55 years old in good health and CMV-seropositive.

This clone has more than one count but fewer than ten. The CDR3 coding sequence is TGTGCCAGTAGCCCCCGACAGTCTCTCTCCTACAATGAGCAGTTCTTC. Translation: CASSPRQSLSYNEQFF. The rearrangement joins TRBV19 to TRBJ2-1; a weak D match, TRBD1 (5 bases). In germline, CDR1 is LNHDA, CDR2 SQIVND (reference sequence). The CDR3 runs to 16 residues. Trimming removed 6 bases from V and 0 bases from J, with 15 bases in between. The complete variable domain, with remaining parts taken from reference TRBV19 and TRBJ2-1, reads DGGITQSPKYLFRKEGQNVTLSCEQNLNHDAMYWYRQDPGQGLRLIYYSQIVNDFQKGDIAEGYSVSREKKESFPLTVTSAQKNPTAFYLCASSPRQSLSYNEQFFGPGTRLTVL.

This rearrangement joins TRBV27 to TRBJ2-3; a weak D match, TRBD2 (6 bases). Germline V gene lookup returns CDR1 MNHEY and CDR2 SMNVEV (reference sequence). V gave up 3 bases and J gave up 3 bases, with 10 bases separating them. This CDR3 has 14 amino acids. CDR3 protein: CASSFRLETDTQYF. In nucleotides, the CDR3 is TGTGCCAGCAGTTTTCGACTAGAGACAGATACGCAGTATTTT.

The V gene is TRBV19, the J gene TRBJ2-1; D call uncertain. The CDR3 loop spans 15 amino acids. Germline-derived CDR1 and CDR2 are LNHDA and SQIVND (reference sequence). The V end lost 6 bases, the J end lost 0 bases, and 12 bases lay between the germline ends. The CDR3 loop is CASRVGPSSYNEQFF. DNA for the CDR3: TGTGCCAGTAGGGTGGGCCCGAGCTCCTACAATGAGCAGTTCTTC.

The J gene is TRBJ1-2, the V gene TRBV20-1, with D possibly matching TRBD1 (6 bases). The CDR3 spans 11 residues. With 3 bases removed from V and 8 bases from J, the gap between germline ends came to 10 bases. Germline V gives CDR1 DFQATT, CDR2 SNEGSKA (reference sequence). CDR3 DNA sequence: TGCAGTGCTAGTGCAGGGGCCGGCTACACCTTC. The encoded protein is CSASAGAGYTF.

The CDR3 DNA sequence: TGTGCCAGCAGCTTGGGCAGACAGTCCTACGAGCAGTACTTC. Amino acids: CASSLGRQSYEQYF. The gene calls are TRBV5-4 and TRBJ2-5; D possibly corresponds to TRBD1 (5 bases). The J call may be in error: the DNA end matches TRBJ2-7 better. Germline loops: CDR1 SGHNT, CDR2 YYREEE (reference sequence). The CDR3 loop spans 14 amino acids.

The CDR3 loop is CASRPGTFGGSPLHF. The CDR3 region has the DNA TGTGCCAGCAGACCTGGGACCTTCGGAGGGTCACCCCTCCACTTT. The V and J genes are TRBV6-5 and TRBJ1-6; perhaps TRBD1 as D (5 bases). Germline loops: CDR1 MNHEY, CDR2 SVGAGI. CDR3 length: 15 amino acids. Trimming cost V 6 bases and J 10 bases, with 19 bases left between them.

The chain is built from TRBV28 and TRBJ2-7; TRBD1 matches 7 bases. This CDR3 region has 16 residues. Germline CDR1 and CDR2: MDHEN and SYDVKM. V was clipped by 5 bases and J by 5 bases; unmatched bases: 15. CDR3 sequence: CASSQGITGALDEQYF. CDR3 nucleotide sequence: TGTGCCAGCAGTCAAGGGATTACAGGGGCGCTCGACGAGCAGTACTTC.

A few counts support this clone. This chain connects TRBV27 to TRBJ2-3; 7 positions match TRBD2. This CDR3 comprises 15 residues. J gave up 2 bases and V 2 bases, and 4 bases lay outside the gene matches. Germline CDR1 is MNHEY and CDR2 is SMNVEV (reference sequence). CDR3 sequence (DNA): TGTGCCAGCAGTTTAGGACTAGAGACCACAGATACGCAGTATTTT. Translating it yields CASSLGLETTDTQYF.

This chain joins TRBV14 and TRBJ1-1, with D hard to call. The CDR3 is 11 residues long. With 3 bases removed from V and 10 bases from J, the gap between germline ends came to 9 bases. The germline CDR1 and CDR2 sequences are SGHDN and FVKESK. The CDR3 DNA is TGTGCCAGCAGCCACGAGAGTACAGCTTTCTTT. This codes for CASSHESTAFF.

The chain links TRBV12-5 to TRBJ1-6; possible D gene TRBD1, 6 bases. The V gene lost 6 bases and the J gene lost 7 bases, with 10 bases spanning the gap. The CDR3 extends over 13 amino acids. CDR1 LGHNT and CDR2 FRNRAP come from the germline V gene. CDR3 coding DNA: TGTGCTAGTGGCACTCAGGGGAATTCACCCCTCCACTTT. Translated: CASGTQGNSPLHF.

This chain uses TRBV6-5 with TRBJ2-7; 7 bases match TRBD1. V lost 2 bases, J lost 2 bases, and 6 bases stayed unmatched. The germline V gene encodes CDR1 MNHEY and CDR2 SVGAGI. The CDR3 length is 15 residues. The CDR3 nucleotides are TGTGCCAGCAGTTACCGTAGGGGGCGTCCCTACGAGCAGTACTTC. Its protein product is CASSYRRGRPYEQYF.

The sample holds a few counts of this clone. The V call is TRBV6-1, the J call TRBJ1-3, with TRBD1 matching over 10 bases. This CDR3 comprises 17 residues. Germline CDR1 and CDR2: MNHNS and SASEGT. Losses at the gene ends were 3 bases for V and 4 bases for J; bases not matched to a gene: 9. The CDR3 bases are TGTGCCAGCAGTGACGTTGTTGGGACAGGGGTAGGAAACACCATATATTTT. Translation: CASSDVVGTGVGNTIYF.

CDR3 in amino acids: CASSLDSGPEQFF. The CDR3, as DNA: TGTGCCAGCAGCTTGGACAGCGGCCCAGAGCAGTTCTTC. The gene calls are TRBV11-3 and TRBJ2-1; TRBD1 is a possible D gene (6 bases). Germline V lookup: CDR1 SGHNT, CDR2 YENEEA. The V end lost 3 bases, the J end lost 10 bases, and 13 bases lay between the germline ends. The CDR3 loop spans 13 amino acids.

The V and J genes are TRBV5-1 and TRBJ2-2, with D tentatively TRBD1 (6 bases). Germline loops: CDR1 SGHRS, CDR2 YFSETQ. V lost 2 bases to trimming and J lost 4 bases, with 12 bases between them. CDR3 length: 15 amino acids. CDR3 DNA: TGCGCCAGCAGCTTCAGGGGCGCGAGCACCGGGGAGCTGTTTTTT. It yields the protein CASSFRGASTGELFF. The complete variable domain, with remaining parts taken from reference TRBV5-1 and TRBJ2-2, reads KAGVTQTPRYLIKTRGQQVTLSCSPISGHRSVSWYQQTPGQGLQFLFEYFSETQRNKGNFPGRFSGRQFSNSRSEMNVSTLELGDSALYLCASSFRGASTGELFFGEGSRLTVL.

The chain links TRBV25-1 to TRBJ1-6, with 7 nucleotides matching TRBD1. Germline V lookup: CDR1 MGHDK, CDR2 SYGVNS. CDR3 size: 15 residues. Unmatched junction bases numbered 7, after V lost 4 bases and J lost 7 bases. The CDR3 DNA sequence: TGTGCCAGCAGTGCCCCGGGACAGTCGAATTCACCCCTCCACTTT. It yields the protein CASSAPGQSNSPLHF.

V and J are TRBV28 and TRBJ1-1; 7 bases line up with TRBD1. This CDR3 is built from 13 residues. V was pared by 4 bases and J by 5 bases, with 4 bases of the junction left unmatched. In germline, CDR1 is MDHEN, CDR2 SYDVKM. As DNA, the CDR3 is TGTGCCAGCAGTTCAGGGGGAGGTACTGAAGCTTTCTTT. It is translated as CASSSGGGTEAFF. The variable domain in full, with the rest retrieved from reference TRBV28 and TRBJ1-1, is DVKVTQSSRYLVKRTGEKVFLECVQDMDHENMFWYRQDPGLGLRLIYFSYDVKMKEKGDIPEGYSVSREKKERFSLILESASTNQTSMYLCASSSGGGTEAFFGQGTRLTVV.

The V and J genes are TRBV12-5 and TRBJ2-7; possible D gene TRBD2, 6 bases. CDR1 and CDR2 (germline): LGHNT, FRNRAP. CDR3 size: 16 residues. V was cut by 2 bases and J by 3 bases, with 17 bases left in between. The CDR3 is CASGLHSGTGYYEQYF. CDR3 nucleotide sequence: TGTGCTAGTGGTTTGCACTCGGGGACTGGGTACTACGAGCAGTACTTC.

This clone has more than one count but fewer than ten. CDR3 nucleotide sequence: TGTGCCAGCAGCTCTCCGGCAGGCGGAAACACCATATATTTT. It translates to CASSSPAGGNTIYF. The chain employs TRBV7-2 and TRBJ1-3, with D hard to call. Trimming cost V 4 bases and J 4 bases, with 11 bases left between them. The CDR3 is 14 amino acids. Germline V gives CDR1 SGHTA, CDR2 FQGNSA.

The J gene is TRBJ2-1, the V gene TRBV28, with 8 bases aligning to TRBD2. Trimming at V came to 5 bases and at J to 7 bases, leaving 10 bases not matched to a gene. The CDR3 has 15 residues. Germline-derived CDR1 and CDR2 are MDHEN and SYDVKM. The DNA for the CDR3 is TGTGCCAGCAGTGTGGGCGGGGGGATTCGGAATGAGCAGTTCTTC. It translates to CASSVGGGIRNEQFF.

This clone was counted a single time. The CDR3 DNA sequence: TGTGCCAGTAGTATAGCCGGGACATTCAATGGCTACACCTTC. Translated: CASSIAGTFNGYTF. This sequence joins TRBV19 and TRBJ1-2; weak D call: TRBD1 (6 bases). Trimming removed 1 base at V and 6 bases at J, with 12 bases between. Per germline, CDR1 LNHDA and CDR2 SQIVND (reference sequence). The CDR3 has 14 residues.

The gene calls are TRBV6-6 and TRBJ1-5, with a weak D call TRBD1 (6 bases). The CDR3 consists of 15 residues. Germline V lookup: CDR1 MNHNY, CDR2 SVGAGI (reference sequence). Trimming cost V 2 bases and J 4 bases, with 12 bases left between them. CDR3 amino acids: CASSYPQGRNQPQHF. The CDR3 bases are TGTGCCAGCAGTTACCCACAGGGTCGGAATCAGCCCCAGCATTTT.

This clone was counted once. The V and J genes are TRBV29-1 and TRBJ2-1, with D possibly TRBD2 on 7 matching bases. Germline-derived CDR1 and CDR2 are SQVTM and ANQGSEA. The length of the CDR3 is 12 residues. The CDR3 nucleotides are TGCATCGGAGGGGGGGGAAGGGATGAGCAGTTCTTC. This sequence encodes CIGGGGRDEQFF.

The chain is built from TRBV28 and TRBJ1-3; tentative D call: TRBD1 (5 bases). The V and J ends lost 3 bases and 4 bases respectively, with 13 bases between them. The CDR3 is made up of 15 amino acids. The germline V gene has CDR1 MDHEN and CDR2 SYDVKM. CDR3 bases: TGTGCCAGCAGTTTGACGTCGACAGCCGGAAACACCATATATTTT. Protein sequence: CASSLTSTAGNTIYF.

V gene TRBV9 combines with J gene TRBJ2-1, with 8 bases lining up with TRBD2. Trimming took 9 bases from V and 4 from J; bases not matched to a gene: 12. This CDR3 is 15 amino acids long. The germline V gene has CDR1 SGDLS and CDR2 YYNGEE. As DNA, the CDR3 is TGTGCCATCCTTCTGTGGACTAGCACATACAATGAGCAGTTCTTC. Encoded protein: CAILLWTSTYNEQFF. Full variable domain (missing parts from reference TRBV9 and TRBJ2-1): DSGVTQTPKHLITATGQRVTLRCSPRSGDLSVYWYQQSLDQGLQFLIQYYNGEERAKGNILERFSAQQFPDLHSELNLSSLELGDSALYFCAILLWTSTYNEQFFGPGTRLTVL.

CDR3 residues: CSVEEGEGYEQYF. Written as DNA, the CDR3 is TGCAGCGTGGAGGAGGGAGAGGGTTACGAGCAGTACTTC. V gene TRBV29-1 combines with J gene TRBJ2-5; D is perhaps TRBD2 (6 bases). The J call is in doubt because the DNA end fits TRBJ2-7 better. This CDR3 spans 13 amino acids. Germline V gene sequence: CDR1 SQVTM, CDR2 ANQGSEA.

The V call is TRBV21-1, the J call TRBJ2-7; the D segment call TRBD2 is taken from the table without a DNA check. TRBV21-1 is labeled a pseudogene. The CDR3 has 20 amino acids. The CDR3 reads CASSKWSKTGTRESPYEQYF. DNA of the CDR3: TGTGCCAGCAGCAAATGGTCCAAAACCGGGACTCGAGAGAGCCCGTACGAGCAGTACTTC.

V usage is TRBV4-1 and J usage is TRBJ1-4; 8 bases line up with TRBD1. Germline loops: CDR1 MGHRA, CDR2 YSYEKL. The CDR3 has 15 amino acids. V was pared by 3 bases and J by 8 bases, with 8 bases of the junction left unmatched. As DNA, the CDR3 is TGCGCCAGCAGCCAGACCGGACAGGGTGAGGAAAAACTGTTTTTT. Its translation: CASSQTGQGEEKLFF.

The chain combines TRBV5-1 with TRBJ1-1; no clear D. The V and J ends lost 2 bases and 1 base respectively, with 15 bases between them. The germline V gene encodes CDR1 SGHRS and CDR2 YFSETQ. This CDR3 has 16 residues. The CDR3: CASSLGATTGNTEAFF. DNA of the CDR3: TGCGCCAGCAGCTTAGGAGCAACGACGGGGAACACTGAAGCTTTCTTT.

The chain is built from TRBV6-6 and TRBJ2-3, with 9 positions matching TRBD2. The CDR3 contains 16 residues. CDR1 is MNHNY and CDR2 is SVGAGI in the germline V gene (reference sequence). V shed 0 bases and J 1 base; nucleotides not matched to a gene: 2. The CDR3 is CASSYSAGGGTDTQYF. CDR3 in DNA: TGTGCCAGCAGTTACTCCGCGGGGGGGGGCACAGATACGCAGTATTTT.

The CDR3: CASSLYGAPRLAESYEQYF. The DNA of the CDR3 is TGCGCCAGCAGCTTGTATGGCGCCCCGCGGCTAGCGGAATCCTACGAGCAGTACTTC. The chain has TRBV5-1 and TRBJ2-7, with 7 bases aligning to TRBD2. CDR1 and CDR2 (germline): SGHRS, YFSETQ. This CDR3 spans 19 amino acids. V shed 1 base, J shed 1 base, and the junction held 17 bases outside the gene matches.

The chain employs TRBV7-8 and TRBJ1-1, with D unclear. The V end was cut by 1 base, the J end by 1 base, with 7 bases between. The germline CDR1 and CDR2 sequences are SGHVS and FQNEAQ. The CDR3 has 14 amino acids. CDR3 residues: CASSLGTANTEAFF. CDR3 in DNA: TGTGCCAGCAGCTTAGGTACAGCGAACACTGAAGCTTTCTTT.